The sequence of this T cell receptor beta chain was determined in a study of monozygotic twins with inflammatory bowel disease. General study findings and limits: Reduced clonotype sharing with other individuals was observed in IBD patients relative to healthy twins, especially with disease activity. Discordant twins had repertoire similarity that did not differ from that of concordant twins, possibly from limited power.

UMIs were attached via template switching, each with a 6-nucleotide sample barcode. TCRdb reprocessed the 5' RACE reads; each CDR3 protein has one entry and no DNA is given. The table counts around 450,000 distinct CDR3 sequences; about 2.4% lies in the top ten. Turning to this clonotype: As yet, its antigen is unknown.

The germline gives CDR1 LGHDT, CDR2 YNNKEL (reference sequence). The CDR3 length is 15 residues. The J gene is TRBJ2-7, the V gene TRBV3-1; TCRdb picks TRBD1, but there is no DNA to check that call. This clonotype originated in a human donor with ulcerative colitis or Crohn's disease, or a healthy co-twin of an affected twin (not recorded which). Sequencing input: blood. This CDR3 reads CASSQMSGQGYEQYF.